A selection of T cell receptor beta chains follows, all from one sample in a study of cytomegalovirus exposure and HLA in healthy donors. Generated by immunoSEQ multiplex PCR, the TCRdb table keeps only in-frame clones and is missing some. In the table there are roughly 160,000 clones, 70% to 90% of which are singletons. The sequencing sample was made of PBMCs. Receptors originate from a man aged 30 to 39 in good health and CMV-seropositive. CDR3s include the opening cysteine and the closing phenylalanine or tryptophan. The D gene is left open where the match is weak. Clone size, where shown, is once, few, many, or a class for clones that have expanded.

clone size: .; J gene: TRBJ2-7; D gene: TRBD1; V gene: TRBV10-1; CDR3 DNA: TGCGCCAGCAGTGACCCGGGCAGGGGGTCTAGGGAGCAGTACTTC; CDR3 protein: CASSDPGRGSREQYF
clone size: .; J gene: TRBJ2-1; D gene: .; V gene: TRBV7-2; CDR3 DNA: TGTGCCAGCACACGGGGTTCTGGTCCCTACAATGAGCAGTTCTTC; CDR3 protein: CASTRGSGPYNEQFF
clone size: once; J gene: TRBJ2-3; D gene: TRBD2; V gene: TRBV9; CDR3 DNA: TGTGCCAGCAGCCCCCGGGGGCCTACTAGCGGGAGGTTTAGCGCAGATACGCAGTATTTT; CDR3 protein: CASSPRGPTSGRFSADTQYF
clone size: few; J gene: TRBJ1-1; D gene: .; V gene: TRBV4-2; CDR3 DNA: TGTGCCACCCATAGGGTGGGGCCGAATGAAGCTTTCTTT; CDR3 protein: CATHRVGPNEAFF
clone size: .; J gene: TRBJ2-7; D gene: TRBD1; V gene: TRBV10-3; CDR3 DNA: TGTGCCACCCTAATTATGACAGGGGGCCCCTACGAGCAGTACTTC; CDR3 protein: CATLIMTGGPYEQYF
clone size: .; J gene: TRBJ1-2; D gene: TRBD1; V gene: TRBV6-6; CDR3 DNA: TGTGCCAGCAGTTGGGACAGTAACTATGGCTACACCTTC; CDR3 protein: CASSWDSNYGYTF
clone size: .; J gene: TRBJ2-5; D gene: .; V gene: TRBV27; CDR3 DNA: TGTGCCAGCAGTTTATCTGAGCAAGAGACCCAGTACTTC; CDR3 protein: CASSLSEQETQYF
clone size: .; J gene: TRBJ2-6; D gene: .; V gene: TRBV6-1; CDR3 DNA: TGTGCCAGCAGATTAACAGTCAGCGGGGCCAACGTCCTGACTTTC; CDR3 protein: CASRLTVSGANVLTF
clone size: .; J gene: TRBJ1-4; D gene: TRBD1; V gene: TRBV9; CDR3 DNA: TGTGCCAGCAGCGCAGGGGACAGGGGGCAGGATGAAAAACTGTTTTTT; CDR3 protein: CASSAGDRGQDEKLFF
clone size: few; J gene: TRBJ1-5; D gene: .; V gene: TRBV9; CDR3 DNA: TGTGCCAGCAGCAAGGGGAAGGGGATGCAGCCCCAGCATTTT; CDR3 protein: CASSKGKGMQPQHF
clone size: .; J gene: TRBJ2-1; D gene: TRBD1; V gene: TRBV11-2; CDR3 DNA: TGTGCCAGCAGCTATACGACAGGGGGGTACAATGAGCAGTTCTTC; CDR3 protein: CASSYTTGGYNEQFF
clone size: .; J gene: TRBJ1-2; D gene: TRBD1; V gene: TRBV29-1; CDR3 DNA: TGCAGCGTTGAAAAAGGGGGCGCGGATGGCTACACCTTC; CDR3 protein: CSVEKGGADGYTF
clone size: .; J gene: TRBJ2-2; D gene: TRBD2; V gene: TRBV5-1; CDR3 DNA: TGCGCCAGCAGCTTCCGACCCGGCGGGAGTTACACCGGGGAGCTGTTTTTT; CDR3 protein: CASSFRPGGSYTGELFF
clone size: .; J gene: TRBJ2-3; D gene: .; V gene: TRBV5-4; CDR3 DNA: TGTGCCAGCAGCAGTAGCGGTCCGGTCACAGATACGCAGTATTTT; CDR3 protein: CASSSSGPVTDTQYF
clone size: .; J gene: TRBJ2-1; D gene: TRBD2; V gene: TRBV7-9; CDR3 DNA: TGTGCCAGCATCGACGGGGGGGCGGGGAATGAGCAGTTCTTC; CDR3 protein: CASIDGGAGNEQFF
clone size: few; J gene: TRBJ2-1; D gene: .; V gene: TRBV10-2; CDR3 DNA: TGCGCCAGCAGTGAGTCCAGGCTAGGAGGGATCGATGAGCAGTTCTTC; CDR3 protein: CASSESRLGGIDEQFF
clone size: .; J gene: TRBJ1-3; D gene: TRBD1; V gene: TRBV4-3; CDR3 DNA: TGCGCCAGCAGCCGGGGGGCGGGAGGGGGCCAGACCTCTGGAAACACCATATATTTT; CDR3 protein: CASSRGAGGGQTSGNTIYF
clone size: .; J gene: TRBJ2-2; D gene: TRBD2; V gene: TRBV7-9; CDR3 DNA: TGTGCCAGCAGCTTATATAGCGGGGCGAACACCGGGGAGCTGTTTTTT; CDR3 protein: CASSLYSGANTGELFF
clone size: .; J gene: TRBJ2-1; D gene: .; V gene: TRBV11-3; CDR3 DNA: TGTGCCAGCAGCTCTTTATACAATGAGCAGTTCTTC; CDR3 protein: CASSSLYNEQFF
clone size: .; J gene: TRBJ2-7; D gene: TRBD1; V gene: TRBV2; CDR3 DNA: TGTGCCAGCAGTGAACGTTGGGGACAGGGCTGGGAGCAGTACTTC; CDR3 protein: CASSERWGQGWEQYF
clone size: .; J gene: TRBJ2-1; D gene: .; V gene: TRBV7-2; CDR3 DNA: TGTGCCAGCAGCTTAAATCCGGGCGGGTTCGGTTATTACAATGAGCAGTTCTTC; CDR3 protein: CASSLNPGGFGYYNEQFF
clone size: .; J gene: TRBJ2-5; D gene: TRBD2; V gene: TRBV19; CDR3 DNA: TGTGCCAGTACTCCAACCGGGACTAGCGGGAGAGGAGAGACCCAGTACTTC; CDR3 protein: CASTPTGTSGRGETQYF
clone size: .; J gene: TRBJ1-5; D gene: .; V gene: TRBV5-6; CDR3 DNA: TGTGCCAGCAGCGCGTCTTGGGCGCAGCATCAGCCCCAGCATTTT; CDR3 protein: CASSASWAQHQPQHF
clone size: once; J gene: TRBJ2-3; D gene: TRBD2; V gene: TRBV7-9; CDR3 DNA: TGTGCCAGCAGCCCGACTAGCGGGAGGGCAGATACGCAGTATTTT; CDR3 protein: CASSPTSGRADTQYF
clone size: .; J gene: TRBJ2-5; D gene: .; V gene: TRBV4-2; CDR3 DNA: TGTGCCAGCAGCCAGGACAGACAAGAGACCCAGTACTTC; CDR3 protein: CASSQDRQETQYF
clone size: .; J gene: TRBJ1-5; D gene: TRBD1; V gene: TRBV29-1; CDR3 DNA: TGCAGCGCAGACACAGGGGGCGCAGGGCCCCAGCATTTT; CDR3 protein: CSADTGGAGPQHF
clone size: .; J gene: TRBJ1-1; D gene: TRBD1; V gene: TRBV7-2; CDR3 DNA: TGTGCCAGCAGCTTAGTTCGGACAGGGCTTGAAGCTTTCTTT; CDR3 protein: CASSLVRTGLEAFF
clone size: .; J gene: TRBJ1-5; D gene: .; V gene: TRBV9; CDR3 DNA: TGTGCCAGCAGCCGTAGCGGGACAAAATATCAGCCCCAGCATTTT; CDR3 protein: CASSRSGTKYQPQHF